This T cell receptor beta chain was documented in a study of CD8 T cells in ankylosing spondylitis. Points from the study as a whole: Characteristic of ankylosing spondylitis blood, it appeared, was a TCR beta motif comprising about eight highly homologous variants. Reports of some motif variants in reactive arthritis synovial fluid and blood predate this one. Significantly higher representation of disease-linked clones was reported for matched ankylosing spondylitis synovial fluid.

The length of the CDR3 is 13 residues. Germline V gene sequence: CDR1 SNHLY, CDR2 FYNNEI. V was pared by 8 bases and J by 7 bases, with 7 bases of the junction left unmatched. As to this clonotype: Its target is not known.

Using quantitative 5'-RACE with molecular barcodes, the authors made TCR beta libraries. MiXCR was run by TCRdb on the 5' RACE reads, yielding one entry per CDR3 protein. Of about 340,000 distinct CDR3 sequences listed, 6.5% to 10% are singletons. V and J are TRBV2 and TRBJ2-1, with TRBD1 matching 8 bases. The TCR originated in a male donor with ankylosing spondylitis. Sequencing was carried out using blood, either unsorted or a sorted T cell fraction (not recorded which). CDR3 sequence reads: CASEGQALNEQFF. The CDR3 nucleotides read TGTGCCAGCGAGGGACAGGCCTTGAATGAGCAGTTCTTC.